This T cell receptor beta chain came from a study of somatic mutations in cytotoxic T cells in rheumatoid arthritis. As for the study in general: After diagnosis, patient blood (about 27 ml EDTA) was drawn right away, before any treatment was given. Findings and caveats of the study: For about an eighth of the 65 patients, a single CD8+ clone accounted for more than 20% of CD8+ cells.

The data were produced by immunoSEQ multiplex PCR, yet TCRdb's version contains in-frame clones alone and is incomplete. This sample carries 15,000 to 20,000 clones, over 75% of them seen once, and the ten largest clones take 10% to 11%. Comments on this clone: Its antigen remains unidentified.

The clonotype was recovered from a young man with rheumatoid arthritis. Sequencing input: CD8+ T cells sorted from blood.

The CDR3 loop reads CASSPQGNQPQHF. The CDR3 DNA reads as TGTGCCAGCAGCCCCCAGGGGAATCAGCCCCAGCATTTT. The chain links TRBV5-6 to TRBJ1-5; possibly TRBD1 for D (6 bases). The CDR3 contains 13 residues. CDR1 and CDR2 from the germline V gene are SGHDT and YYEEEE. V was trimmed by 4 bases and J by 4 bases, leaving 9 bases between them.